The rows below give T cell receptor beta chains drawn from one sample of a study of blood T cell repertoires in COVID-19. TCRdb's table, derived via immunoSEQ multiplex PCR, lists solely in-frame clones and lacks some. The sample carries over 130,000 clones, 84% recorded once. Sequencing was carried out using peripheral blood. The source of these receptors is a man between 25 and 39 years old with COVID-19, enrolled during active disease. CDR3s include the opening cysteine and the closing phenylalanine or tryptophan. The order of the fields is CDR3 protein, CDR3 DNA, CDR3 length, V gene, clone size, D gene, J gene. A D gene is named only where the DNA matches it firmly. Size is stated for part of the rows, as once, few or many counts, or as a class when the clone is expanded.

CDR3: CASSQGTVGEQYF
DNA: TGCGCCAGCAGCCAGGGGACAGTAGGCGAGCAGTACTTC
length: 13
V: TRBV5-1
size: .
D: TRBD1
J: TRBJ2-7

CDR3: CASSPRPGGFVQPQHF
DNA: TGTGCCAGTAGCCCCCGTCCAGGGGGATTCGTTCAGCCCCAGCATTTT
length: 16
V: TRBV19
size: .
D: TRBD1
J: TRBJ1-5

CDR3: CASSGQSSYNEQFF
DNA: TGTGCCAGCAGCGGGCAAAGCTCCTACAATGAGCAGTTCTTC
length: 14
V: TRBV7-9
size: .
D: .
J: TRBJ2-1

CDR3: CASWTPGTEAFF
DNA: TGTGCCAGCTGGACACCGGGCACTGAAGCTTTCTTT
length: 12
V: TRBV2
size: .
D: .
J: TRBJ1-1

CDR3: CASSPLQGANGELFF
DNA: TGTGCCAGCTCACCTCTTCAGGGGGCGAACGGGGAGCTGTTTTTT
length: 15
V: TRBV18
size: .
D: TRBD1
J: TRBJ2-2

CDR3: CASSISSGSSYNEQFF
DNA: TGTGCCAGTAGTATCTCTTCCGGGAGCTCCTACAATGAGCAGTTCTTC
length: 16
V: TRBV19
size: .
D: .
J: TRBJ2-1

CDR3: CASSAASGMGGELFF
DNA: TGTGCCAGCAGCGCGGCGAGCGGGATGGGCGGGGAGCTGTTTTTT
length: 15
V: TRBV7-8
size: .
D: TRBD2
J: TRBJ2-2

CDR3: CASSYVAGGLAGELFF
DNA: TGTGCCAGCAGTTACGTAGCGGGAGGGCTTGCCGGGGAGCTGTTTTTT
length: 16
V: TRBV6-6
size: .
D: TRBD2
J: TRBJ2-2

CDR3: CASSPAVAVSADTQYF
DNA: TGTGCCAGCTCACCCGCAGTTGCTGTTTCAGCAGATACGCAGTATTTT
length: 16
V: TRBV18
size: .
D: .
J: TRBJ2-3

CDR3: CASSLVAGGNTGELFF
DNA: TGCGCCAGCAGCTTGGTGGCGGGAGGGAACACCGGGGAGCTGTTTTTT
length: 16
V: TRBV5-1
size: .
D: TRBD2
J: TRBJ2-2

CDR3: CAISDRVNQPQHF
DNA: TGCGCCATTTCTGACAGAGTCAATCAGCCCCAGCATTTT
length: 13
V: TRBV10-2
size: .
D: .
J: TRBJ1-5

CDR3: CASSELGTLGPQHF
DNA: TGTGCCAGCAGTGAATTGGGCACTTTGGGGCCCCAGCATTTT
length: 14
V: TRBV2
size: .
D: .
J: TRBJ1-5

CDR3: CASSDGTSNTGELFF
DNA: TGCGCCAGCAGTGACGGGACTTCGAACACCGGGGAGCTGTTTTTT
length: 15
V: TRBV10-1
size: few
D: .
J: TRBJ2-2

CDR3: CASSLIRGEMNTEAFF
DNA: TGTGCCAGCAGCTTGATCAGGGGGGAAATGAACACTGAAGCTTTCTTT
length: 16
V: TRBV7-8
size: .
D: TRBD1
J: TRBJ1-1

CDR3: CASTLLAATGETQYF
DNA: TGTGCCAGCACACTACTAGCGGCCACAGGAGAGACCCAGTACTTC
length: 15
V: TRBV2
size: .
D: TRBD2
J: TRBJ2-5

CDR3: CAISGSGREGETQYF
DNA: TGTGCCATCAGTGGCAGCGGGAGGGAGGGAGAGACCCAGTACTTC
length: 15
V: TRBV10-3
size: .
D: TRBD2
J: TRBJ2-5

CDR3: CASSQAWGGTAKNIQYF
DNA: TGCGCCAGCAGCCAAGCTTGGGGGGGCACAGCCAAAAACATTCAGTACTTC
length: 17
V: TRBV4-3
size: .
D: .
J: TRBJ2-4

CDR3: CASSEAGASSGNTIYF
DNA: TGTGCCAGCAGTGAGGCTGGGGCCAGCTCTGGAAACACCATATATTTT
length: 16
V: TRBV2
size: .
D: .
J: TRBJ1-3

CDR3: CASSLVASGYEQYF
DNA: TGTGCCAGCAGTTTAGTGGCTAGCGGTTACGAGCAGTACTTC
length: 14
V: TRBV27
size: .
D: TRBD2
J: TRBJ2-7

CDR3: CASRTSGRSDTQYF
DNA: TGTGCCAGCAGGACTAGCGGGAGGAGTGATACGCAGTATTTT
length: 14
V: TRBV2
size: .
D: TRBD2
J: TRBJ2-3

CDR3: CASSSLAGPAYNEQFF
DNA: TGTGCCAGCAGTTCCCTAGCGGGACCAGCCTACAATGAGCAGTTCTTC
length: 16
V: TRBV28
size: few
D: TRBD2
J: TRBJ2-1

CDR3: CSASISGANTGELFF
DNA: TGCAGTGCTAGTATATCGGGAGCGAACACCGGGGAGCTGTTTTTT
length: 15
V: TRBV20-1
size: .
D: .
J: TRBJ2-2

CDR3: CASSLIVGQQNTEAFF
DNA: TGCGCCAGCAGCTTGATAGTCGGACAGCAGAACACTGAAGCTTTCTTT
length: 16
V: TRBV5-1
size: .
D: .
J: TRBJ1-1

CDR3: CASSAGEGTAGKSEAFF
DNA: TGTGCCAGCAGCGCCGGAGAGGGGACAGCCGGTAAGTCTGAAGCTTTCTTT
length: 17
V: TRBV9
size: .
D: TRBD1
J: TRBJ1-1

CDR3: CASSPQGATGETQYF
DNA: TGTGCCAGCAGCCCCCAGGGGGCCACGGGAGAGACCCAGTACTTC
length: 15
V: TRBV9
size: .
D: TRBD1
J: TRBJ2-5

CDR3: CASSPPWGLAGASTDTQYF
DNA: TGTGCCAGCAGCCCGCCTTGGGGACTAGCGGGGGCATCCACAGATACGCAGTATTTT
length: 19
V: TRBV3-1/TRBV3-2
size: .
D: TRBD2
J: TRBJ2-3